One T cell receptor (beta chain) is described in this entry. Its binding antigen is unknown. No clone much larger than this one lies a single base away; base qualities are absent. These data belong to a study of graft-versus-host responses after intestinal transplantation (dated by TCRdb to the early 2020s). Some background on the complete study: Multivisceral, liver-intestinal, or isolated intestinal transplants were received by the recipients. Anti-thymocyte globulin induction was given to all recipients, followed by maintenance tacrolimus and steroids for around three years. Graft-versus-host and host-versus-graft alloreactive T cell clones were tracked in the graft, circulation and bone marrow after intestinal transplantation using bulk TCR-beta CDR3 sequencing. Alloreactive clones were identified by sequencing pre-transplant mixed lymphocyte reaction products and comparing these products with unstimulated pre-transplant donor and recipient T cells. The cohort enrolled about two dozen intestinal transplant recipients including one retransplant, and a few patients lacking pretransplant specimens were excluded. A peak of at least 4% donor T cells among recipient peripheral blood mononuclear cells was the definition used for donor T cell macrochimerism. Rather than going through the commercial service, samples from a few later patients were sequenced in-house on an Illumina MiSeq and processed with MiXCR. Paper-wide results and their limitations: GvH clones were detected in recipient bone marrow, and some of these GvH clones were observed earlier in ileal mucosa or blood, consistent with an intestinal mucosal origin. In patients with donor T cell macrochimerism, the allografts had high GvH to HvG T cell clonal ratios. Peak levels of circulating GvH clones were associated with declines in HvG clones early after transplant. The relatively low number and heterogeneity of intestinal transplant patients limited the conclusions.

Library preparation was by the immunoSEQ multiplex PCR assay. In most patients, genomic DNA was isolated using the Qiagen DNeasy Blood and Tissue Kit and sent frozen to Adaptive Biotechnologies for TCR sequencing. Adaptive Biotechnologies carried out high-throughput TCR-beta CDR3 sequencing of genomic DNA for most patients. Per the original workflow: Adaptive's ImmunoSEQ software supplied the TCR sequencing data for 15 to 20 patients, while MiXCR and VDJtools were used to process three other patients. To correct CD4 versus CD8 sorting errors, any sequence found in both subsets at a frequency ratio below 5:1 was removed. CDR3 nucleotide sequences shared between donor and recipient were removed because the origin of such sequences could not be assigned. Alloreactive clones required at least 2-fold expansion over unstimulated cells and minimum CFSE-low frequency of 0.002% (template counts) or 0.001% (read counts). Clones detected in sequenced pre-transplant spleen, lymph node, or MLR CFSE-low populations of the donor or recipient were defined as mappable. The cumulative frequency of alloreactive clones was calculated as a percentage of all sequences, weighted by copy number. In its TCRdb copy, this immuneACCESS table keeps in-frame sequences only and misses some clones. Where compared with another copy, unresolved V genes explain less than half of these, and the others have no known cause. The D gene and trimming were derived from the DNA, and the V and J assignments and clone size from that table. Within this sample are 100,000 or so clones, with just under 95% of them counted one time only. Less than 1.5% of the sample is in the top ten clones.

The time point label corresponds to: cells obtained before transplantation from donor or recipient. CD3+CD4+ and CD3+CD8+ populations were FACS-sorted from unstimulated pre-transplant donor and recipient cells taken from spleen or lymph nodes. V loses 4 bases of germline sequence and J loses 0 bases, and the interval between the two ends is 14 bases. There are 16 amino acids in the CDR3, from cysteine to phenylalanine inclusive. Kept here is only the CDR3 DNA, which spans 48 bases and is read in frame from base 1. Sequences SGDLS (CDR1) and YYNGEE (CDR2) are obtained from the germline V gene. The V gene is TRBV9 and the J gene is TRBJ1-3; perhaps TRBD1 is the D gene, with 5 bases matching. Sample: unstimulated CD8+ T cells sorted from spleen or lymph node cells, taken before transplant. This clonotype was obtained from a human donor who was the organ donor for an intestinal transplant. Read as DNA, the sequence is TGTGCCAGCAGCCCTGGGGGGGAGTACTCTGGAAACACCATATATTTT. The resulting protein is CASSPGGEYSGNTIYF.